This TCR beta chain was documented in a study of naive CD8 T cells in extremely preterm neonates. Study-level findings and limits: Compared with older groups, preterm CDR3s were shorter, with fewer N additions and less trimming.

CDR1 is LGHNA and CDR2 is YSLEER in the germline V gene. V gave up 2 bases and J gave up 0 bases, with 12 bases separating them. The CDR3 is 16 amino acids. Samples were taken at extremely preterm deliveries at roughly 22-27 weeks of gestation. Profiled with immunoSEQ multiplex PCR; TCRdb holds only in-frame clones, not every one. The sample comprises around 23,000 clones, around 88% of which are singletons, and 0.75% to 0.95% rests with the top ten. In the case of this clone: The antigen remains undetermined.

Material: naive CD8+ T cells from cord blood. The chain combines TRBV4-3 with TRBJ2-3; D gene ambiguous. The sequence derives from a boy who was born preterm. The CDR3 nucleotides read TGCGCCAGCAGCCAAAGTTCTGGTCCTAGCACAGATACGCAGTATTTT. This gives the protein CASSQSSGPSTDTQYF.